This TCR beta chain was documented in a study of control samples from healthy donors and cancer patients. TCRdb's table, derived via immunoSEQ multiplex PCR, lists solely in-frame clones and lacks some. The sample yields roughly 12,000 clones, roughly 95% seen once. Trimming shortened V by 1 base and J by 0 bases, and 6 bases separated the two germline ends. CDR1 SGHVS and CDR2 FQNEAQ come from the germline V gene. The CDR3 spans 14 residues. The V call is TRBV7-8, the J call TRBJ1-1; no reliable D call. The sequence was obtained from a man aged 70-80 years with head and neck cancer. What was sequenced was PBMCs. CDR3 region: CASSLEGLNTEAFF. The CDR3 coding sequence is TGTGCCAGCAGCTTAGAAGGGTTGAACACTGAAGCTTTCTTT.